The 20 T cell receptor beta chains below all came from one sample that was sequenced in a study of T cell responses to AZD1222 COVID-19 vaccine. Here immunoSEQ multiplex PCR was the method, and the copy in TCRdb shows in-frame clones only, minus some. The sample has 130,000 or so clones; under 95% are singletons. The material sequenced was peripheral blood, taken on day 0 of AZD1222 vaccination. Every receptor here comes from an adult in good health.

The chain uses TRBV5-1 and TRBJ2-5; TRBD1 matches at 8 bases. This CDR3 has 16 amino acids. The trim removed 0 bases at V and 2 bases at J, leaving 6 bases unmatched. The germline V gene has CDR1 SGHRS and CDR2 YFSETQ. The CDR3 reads CASSLAPGTGQETQYF. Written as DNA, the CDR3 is TGCGCCAGCAGCTTGGCCCCCGGGACAGGACAAGAGACCCAGTACTTC.

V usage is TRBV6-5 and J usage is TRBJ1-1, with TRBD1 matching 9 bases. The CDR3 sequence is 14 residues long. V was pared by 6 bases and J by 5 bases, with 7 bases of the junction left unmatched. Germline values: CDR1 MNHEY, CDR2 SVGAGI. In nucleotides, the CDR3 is TGTGCCAGCAGGATACAGGGGGCCGCGACTGAAGCTTTCTTT. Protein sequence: CASRIQGAATEAFF.

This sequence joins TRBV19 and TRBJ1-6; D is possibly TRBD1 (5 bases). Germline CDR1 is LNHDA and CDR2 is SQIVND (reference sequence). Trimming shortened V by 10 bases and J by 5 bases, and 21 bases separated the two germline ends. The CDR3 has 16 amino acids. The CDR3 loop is CATQTGGGRNNSPLHF. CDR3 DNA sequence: TGTGCCACACAAACCGGGGGGGGAAGAAATAATTCACCCCTCCACTTT.

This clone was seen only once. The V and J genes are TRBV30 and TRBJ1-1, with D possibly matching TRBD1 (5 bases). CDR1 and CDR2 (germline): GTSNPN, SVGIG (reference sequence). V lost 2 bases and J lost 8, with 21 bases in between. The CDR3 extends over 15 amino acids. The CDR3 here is CAWSPTGPRVVEAFF. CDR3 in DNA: TGTGCCTGGAGTCCAACGGGACCGCGGGTAGTGGAAGCTTTCTTT.

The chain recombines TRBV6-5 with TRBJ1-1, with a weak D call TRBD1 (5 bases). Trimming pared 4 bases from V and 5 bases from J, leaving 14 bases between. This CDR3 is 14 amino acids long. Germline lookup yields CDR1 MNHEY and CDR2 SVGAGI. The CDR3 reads CASSFMGRETEAFF. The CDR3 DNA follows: TGTGCCAGCAGTTTCATGGGGCGGGAAACTGAAGCTTTCTTT.

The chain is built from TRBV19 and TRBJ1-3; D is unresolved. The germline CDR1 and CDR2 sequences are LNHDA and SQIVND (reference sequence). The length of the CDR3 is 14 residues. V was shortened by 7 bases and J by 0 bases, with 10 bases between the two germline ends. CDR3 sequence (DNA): TGTGCCAGTACCTCCTTTGGCTCTGGAAACACCATATATTTT. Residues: CASTSFGSGNTIYF. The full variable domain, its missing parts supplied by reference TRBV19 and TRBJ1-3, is DGGITQSPKYLFRKEGQNVTLSCEQNLNHDAMYWYRQDPGQGLRLIYYSQIVNDFQKGDIAEGYSVSREKKESFPLTVTSAQKNPTAFYLCASTSFGSGNTIYFGEGSWLTVV.

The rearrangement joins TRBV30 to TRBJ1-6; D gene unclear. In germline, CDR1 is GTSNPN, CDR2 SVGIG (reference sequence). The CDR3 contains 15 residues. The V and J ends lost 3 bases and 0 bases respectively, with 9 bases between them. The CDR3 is CAWSGVSSYNSPLHF. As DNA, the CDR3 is TGTGCCTGGAGCGGGGTTAGCTCCTATAATTCACCCCTCCACTTT.

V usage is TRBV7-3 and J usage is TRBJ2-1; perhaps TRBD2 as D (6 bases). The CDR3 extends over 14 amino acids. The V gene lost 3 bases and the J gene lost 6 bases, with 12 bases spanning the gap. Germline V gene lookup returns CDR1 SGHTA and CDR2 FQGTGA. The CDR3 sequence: CASSFRARGNEQFF. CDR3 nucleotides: TGTGCCAGCAGCTTTAGGGCGCGGGGCAATGAGCAGTTCTTC.

Here the CDR3 reads CASSFGVVAPQHF. CDR3 coding DNA: TGTGCCAGCAGTTTTGGCGTGGTGGCGCCCCAGCATTTT. The chain links TRBV28 to TRBJ1-5; D not certain. CDR3 length: 13 residues. Germline CDR1 MDHEN, CDR2 SYDVKM. The V and J ends lost 3 bases and 9 bases respectively, with 12 bases between them. Full variable domain (outside the CDR3, taken from reference TRBV28 and TRBJ1-5): DVKVTQSSRYLVKRTGEKVFLECVQDMDHENMFWYRQDPGLGLRLIYFSYDVKMKEKGDIPEGYSVSREKKERFSLILESASTNQTSMYLCASSFGVVAPQHFGDGTRLSIL.

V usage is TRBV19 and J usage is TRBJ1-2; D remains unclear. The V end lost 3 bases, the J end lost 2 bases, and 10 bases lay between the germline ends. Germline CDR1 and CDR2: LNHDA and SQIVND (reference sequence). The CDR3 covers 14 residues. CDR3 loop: CASSIHDGNYGYTF. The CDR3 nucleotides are TGTGCCAGTAGTATTCACGACGGAAACTATGGCTACACCTTC.

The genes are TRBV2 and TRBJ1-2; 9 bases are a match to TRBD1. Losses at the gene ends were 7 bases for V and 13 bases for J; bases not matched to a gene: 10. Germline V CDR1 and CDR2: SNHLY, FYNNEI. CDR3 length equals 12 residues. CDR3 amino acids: CASTGAGQGVTF. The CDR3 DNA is TGTGCCAGCACAGGCGCGGGACAGGGTGTCACCTTC.

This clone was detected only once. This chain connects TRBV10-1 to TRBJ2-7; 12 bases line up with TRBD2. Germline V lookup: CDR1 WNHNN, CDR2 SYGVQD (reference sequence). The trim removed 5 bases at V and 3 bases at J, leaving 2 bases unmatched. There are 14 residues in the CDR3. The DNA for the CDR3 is TGCGCCAGCAGTAGACTAGCGGGAGACTACGAGCAGTACTTC. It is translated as CASSRLAGDYEQYF.

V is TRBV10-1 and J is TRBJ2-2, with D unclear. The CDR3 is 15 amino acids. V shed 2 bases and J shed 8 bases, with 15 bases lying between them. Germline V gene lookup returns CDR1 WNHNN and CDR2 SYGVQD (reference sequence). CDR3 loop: CASSERIPPEGELFF. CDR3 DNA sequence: TGCGCCAGCAGTGAGAGGATACCTCCGGAGGGGGAGCTGTTTTTT.

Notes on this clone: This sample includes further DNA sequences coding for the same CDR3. The chain's CDR3 is CSARGDTEAFF. In nucleotides, the CDR3 is TGCAGTGCCCGGGGGGACACTGAAGCTTTCTTT. The gene calls are TRBV20-1 and TRBJ1-1; maybe TRBD1 (5 bases). The CDR3 is 11 residues long. The V end lost 6 bases, the J end lost 3 bases, and 8 bases lay between the germline ends. CDR1 is DFQATT, CDR2 SNEGSKA, per germline (reference sequence).

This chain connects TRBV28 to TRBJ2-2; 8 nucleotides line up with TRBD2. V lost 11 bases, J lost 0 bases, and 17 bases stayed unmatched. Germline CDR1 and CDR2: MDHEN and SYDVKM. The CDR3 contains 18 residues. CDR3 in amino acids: CAVKAGVRPPTNTGELFF. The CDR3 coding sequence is TGTGCCGTTAAAGCGGGGGTTCGGCCTCCTACGAACACCGGGGAGCTGTTTTTT.

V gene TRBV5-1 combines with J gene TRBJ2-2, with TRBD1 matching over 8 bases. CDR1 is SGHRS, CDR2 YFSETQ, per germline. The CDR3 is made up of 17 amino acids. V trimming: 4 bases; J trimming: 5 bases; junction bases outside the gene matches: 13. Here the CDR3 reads CASSIDRGWSKTGELFF. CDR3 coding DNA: TGCGCCAGCAGCATAGACAGGGGCTGGTCAAAGACCGGGGAGCTGTTTTTT.

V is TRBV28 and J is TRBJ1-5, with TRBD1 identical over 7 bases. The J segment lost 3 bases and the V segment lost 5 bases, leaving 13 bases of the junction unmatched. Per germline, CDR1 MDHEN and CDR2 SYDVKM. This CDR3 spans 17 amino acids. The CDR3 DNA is TGTGCCAGCAGTACCCCGACAGGGACCATCAACAATCAGCCCCAGCATTTT. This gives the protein CASSTPTGTINNQPQHF.

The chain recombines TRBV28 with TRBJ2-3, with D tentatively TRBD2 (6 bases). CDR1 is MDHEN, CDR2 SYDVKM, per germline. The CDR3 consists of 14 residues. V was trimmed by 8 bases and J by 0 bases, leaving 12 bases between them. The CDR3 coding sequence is TGTGCCAGCTGGTCGAGCGGGAGCACAGATACGCAGTATTTT. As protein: CASWSSGSTDTQYF.

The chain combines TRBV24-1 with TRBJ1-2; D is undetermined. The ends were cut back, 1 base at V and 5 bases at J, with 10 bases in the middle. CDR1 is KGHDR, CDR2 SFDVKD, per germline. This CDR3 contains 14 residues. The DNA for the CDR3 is TGTGCCACCAGTGATTTCCCCCACGGTTATGGCTACACCTTC. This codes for CATSDFPHGYGYTF.

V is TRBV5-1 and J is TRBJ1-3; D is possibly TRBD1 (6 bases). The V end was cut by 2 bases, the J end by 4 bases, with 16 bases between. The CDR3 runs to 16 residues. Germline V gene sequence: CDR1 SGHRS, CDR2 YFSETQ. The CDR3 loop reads CASSLHTGLAGNTIYF. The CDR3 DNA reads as TGCGCCAGCAGCTTACACACAGGGCTTGCCGGAAACACCATATATTTT.